These T cell receptor beta chains were read from a single sample in a study of blood T cell repertoires in COVID-19. Some clones are missing from TCRdb's copy, which holds only in-frame ones; the method was immunoSEQ multiplex PCR. Seen here are roughly 240,000 clones, 75% to 85% observed once, and the top ten hold around 5%. Sequences were obtained from peripheral blood. The receptors were sampled from a woman between 65 and 79 years old with acute or convalescent COVID-19. Both conserved end residues are part of each CDR3. The D gene is left open where the match is weak. Clone size, where shown, is once, few, many, or a class for clones that have expanded.

abundance: .
d_gene: .
v_gene: TRBV5-1
j_gene: TRBJ1-2
CDR3nt: TGCGCCAGCAGCTTGGGGAAAGCGGACTATGGCTACACCTTC
CDR3aa: CASSLGKADYGYTF

abundance: .
d_gene: TRBD1
v_gene: TRBV4-1
j_gene: TRBJ1-2
CDR3nt: TGCGCCAGCAGCCAAGGGACAGGGGTATTTATTGGGGGCTATGGCTACACCTTC
CDR3aa: CASSQGTGVFIGGYGYTF

abundance: .
d_gene: TRBD1
v_gene: TRBV9
j_gene: TRBJ1-6
CDR3nt: TGTGCCAGCAGCGTAGGAGGGGACAGTTATTCACCCCTCCACTTT
CDR3aa: CASSVGGDSYSPLHF

abundance: .
d_gene: .
v_gene: TRBV12-3/TRBV12-4
j_gene: TRBJ1-2
CDR3nt: TGTGCCAGCAGTTTAAGCCCGAACTATGGCTACACCTTC
CDR3aa: CASSLSPNYGYTF

abundance: .
d_gene: .
v_gene: TRBV6-2/TRBV6-3
j_gene: TRBJ1-5
CDR3nt: TGTGCCAGCAGTTACCAGAGCAATCAGCCCCAGCATTTT
CDR3aa: CASSYQSNQPQHF

abundance: .
d_gene: .
v_gene: TRBV4-1
j_gene: TRBJ1-2
CDR3nt: TGCGCCAGCAGCCAAGACCGGACGGGGGGCTACACCTTC
CDR3aa: CASSQDRTGGYTF

abundance: .
d_gene: .
v_gene: TRBV12-2
j_gene: TRBJ1-5
CDR3nt: TGTGCAAGTCGCTTAGCGTTCGTAAGGGGAACGGAGCCCCAGCATTTT
CDR3aa: CASRLAFVRGTEPQHF

abundance: once
d_gene: TRBD2
v_gene: TRBV5-1
j_gene: TRBJ2-2
CDR3nt: TGCGCCAGCAGCTTGGAAATAGCGGGTATCTCCACCGGGGAGCTGTTTTTT
CDR3aa: CASSLEIAGISTGELFF

abundance: .
d_gene: TRBD1
v_gene: TRBV27
j_gene: TRBJ1-2
CDR3nt: TGTGCCAGCAGTTCTAGAGGACAGGGCGGAAACTATGGCTACACCTTC
CDR3aa: CASSSRGQGGNYGYTF

abundance: .
d_gene: .
v_gene: TRBV4-3
j_gene: TRBJ1-5
CDR3nt: TGCGCCAGCAGCCAAGATCAGCGGGGGAATCAGCCCCAGCATTTT
CDR3aa: CASSQDQRGNQPQHF

abundance: .
d_gene: .
v_gene: TRBV5-6
j_gene: TRBJ2-7
CDR3nt: TGTGCCAGCAGCTTGTCAGGGGCTCTCTCCTACGAGCAGTACTTC
CDR3aa: CASSLSGALSYEQYF

abundance: .
d_gene: TRBD1
v_gene: TRBV5-1
j_gene: TRBJ1-1
CDR3nt: TGCGCCAGCAGCTTGGGACAGGGGGGACAGTACACTGAAGCTTTCTTT
CDR3aa: CASSLGQGGQYTEAFF

abundance: .
d_gene: TRBD1
v_gene: TRBV6-1
j_gene: TRBJ2-7
CDR3nt: TGTGCCAGCAGTGACTACCGGACAGGGAGCTCCTACGAGCAGTACTTC
CDR3aa: CASSDYRTGSSYEQYF

abundance: .
d_gene: TRBD1
v_gene: TRBV6-2/TRBV6-3
j_gene: TRBJ1-2
CDR3nt: TGTGCCAGCAGTTCTCGGACAGGGGAGTTCTATGGCTACACCTTC
CDR3aa: CASSSRTGEFYGYTF

abundance: .
d_gene: .
v_gene: TRBV4-3
j_gene: TRBJ1-2
CDR3nt: TGCGCCAGCTCAGGGCAGGGTGCCTATGGCTACACCTTC
CDR3aa: CASSGQGAYGYTF

abundance: .
d_gene: TRBD1
v_gene: TRBV15
j_gene: TRBJ1-4
CDR3nt: TGTGCCACCAGCTCAGGACAGGGGGCAGAGGCAACTAATGAAAAACTGTTTTTT
CDR3aa: CATSSGQGAEATNEKLFF

abundance: few
d_gene: .
v_gene: TRBV2
j_gene: TRBJ1-1
CDR3nt: TGTGCCAGCAGCCTACAGATTAACACTGAAGCTTTCTTT
CDR3aa: CASSLQINTEAFF

abundance: .
d_gene: TRBD1
v_gene: TRBV15
j_gene: TRBJ1-2
CDR3nt: TGTGCCACCAGCAGAGATAAGGGGGCGAACTATGGCTACACCTTC
CDR3aa: CATSRDKGANYGYTF

abundance: .
d_gene: .
v_gene: TRBV10-3
j_gene: TRBJ2-1
CDR3nt: TGTGCCATCAGTGAGGGGGCGTCCTACAATGAGCAGTTCTTC
CDR3aa: CAISEGASYNEQFF

abundance: .
d_gene: TRBD1
v_gene: TRBV25-1
j_gene: TRBJ2-7
CDR3nt: TGTGCCAGCAGTCGACAGGGCGTCTACGAGCAGTACTTC
CDR3aa: CASSRQGVYEQYF

abundance: few
d_gene: TRBD1
v_gene: TRBV20-1
j_gene: TRBJ1-2
CDR3nt: TGCAGTGCTAGTCAGTCGGGACAGGGTAGCTACACCTTC
CDR3aa: CSASQSGQGSYTF

abundance: .
d_gene: .
v_gene: TRBV5-4
j_gene: TRBJ2-5
CDR3nt: TGTGCCAGCAGCCCGTTCCAAGAGACCCAGTACTTC
CDR3aa: CASSPFQETQYF

abundance: once
d_gene: .
v_gene: TRBV9
j_gene: TRBJ1-5
CDR3nt: TGTGCCAGCACCCCTAATAGCAATCAGCCCCAGCATTTT
CDR3aa: CASTPNSNQPQHF

abundance: .
d_gene: TRBD1
v_gene: TRBV5-1
j_gene: TRBJ2-1
CDR3nt: TGCGCCAGCAACACCGGGACAGGGGGCTATGAGCAGTTCTTC
CDR3aa: CASNTGTGGYEQFF

abundance: few
d_gene: TRBD1
v_gene: TRBV18
j_gene: TRBJ1-1
CDR3nt: TGTGCCAGCTCCGGACAGGGGGCGCCGGGCACTGAAGCTTTCTTT
CDR3aa: CASSGQGAPGTEAFF

abundance: .
d_gene: TRBD1
v_gene: TRBV5-1
j_gene: TRBJ1-1
CDR3nt: TGCGCCAGCAGCTTGGACAGGGGGCGCGTCACTGAAGCTTTCTTT
CDR3aa: CASSLDRGRVTEAFF

abundance: .
d_gene: .
v_gene: TRBV4-1
j_gene: TRBJ1-1
CDR3nt: TGCGCCAGCAGCCAAGGATGGGCCAGAGACACTGAAGCTTTCTTT
CDR3aa: CASSQGWARDTEAFF

abundance: few
d_gene: TRBD2
v_gene: TRBV3-1/TRBV3-2
j_gene: TRBJ2-3
CDR3nt: TGTGCCAGCAGCCAAGGTACTAGCGGAGGAGATACGCAGTATTTT
CDR3aa: CASSQGTSGGDTQYF

abundance: .
d_gene: TRBD1
v_gene: TRBV7-9
j_gene: TRBJ1-1
CDR3nt: TGTGCCAGCAGCTTAGCGGCGACAGGGGAAGCTTTCTTT
CDR3aa: CASSLAATGEAFF